The 22 T cell receptor beta chains presented below share a single source sample, sequenced in a study of cytomegalovirus exposure and HLA in healthy donors. A multiplex PCR was run with 60 Vbeta primers and 13 Jbeta primers. The repertoire was sequenced with immunoSEQ multiplex PCR; TCRdb's copy has only in-frame clones and lacks some. This sample has roughly 100,000 clones, with about four fifths found just once. The sequenced sample was PBMCs. These receptor sequences come from a woman aged 35 to 49 in good health and CMV-seronegative.

This chain links TRBV19 with TRBJ2-1; 9 bases agree with TRBD2. The ends lost 5 bases at V and 7 bases at J; junction bases unmatched: 18. The CDR3 totals 18 residues. From germline, CDR1 is LNHDA and CDR2 SQIVND (reference sequence). DNA for the CDR3: TGTGCCAGTAGTCTACGACAGTTTATAACTCTAGCGGGGAATGAGCAGTTCTTC. Amino acid sequence: CASSLRQFITLAGNEQFF.

This clone was seen just once. This rearrangement joins TRBV7-8 to TRBJ1-1; D might be TRBD1 (5 bases). Germline lookup yields CDR1 SGHVS and CDR2 FQNEAQ. The CDR3 consists of 13 residues. Trimming took off 4 bases at V and 7 bases at J, with 13 bases between the two ends. The CDR3 is CASSWRSGLEAFF. The CDR3 DNA sequence: TGTGCCAGCAGCTGGAGATCGGGACTTGAAGCTTTCTTT.

V and J are TRBV6-1 and TRBJ2-1, with 12 bases identical to TRBD2. Germline values: CDR1 MNHNS, CDR2 SASEGT. The V and J ends lost 3 bases and 9 bases, in that order; junction bases with no gene match: 12. The CDR3 runs to 17 residues. CDR3 loop: CASSEGELAGGGGEQFF. The CDR3 region has the DNA TGTGCCAGCAGTGAGGGGGAGCTAGCGGGAGGGGGGGGTGAGCAGTTCTTC.

The chain is built from TRBV4-2 and TRBJ2-3, with TRBD2 matching over 13 bases. With V trimmed by 6 bases and J by 6 bases, 3 bases remained unmatched. CDR3 size: 14 residues. In germline, CDR1 is LGHNA, CDR2 YNFKEQ. The CDR3 DNA follows: TGTGCCAGCAGACTAGCGGGGGGGCCGGATACGCAGTATTTT. Translation: CASRLAGGPDTQYF.

The rearrangement links TRBV25-1 to TRBJ1-4; possible D gene TRBD1, 6 bases. V lost 1 base and J 7 bases, leaving 13 bases between the germline ends. This CDR3 contains 15 residues. The germline CDR1 and CDR2 sequences are MGHDK and SYGVNS. The CDR3 protein is CASSEFGGASEKLFF. In DNA form, the CDR3 reads TGTGCCAGCAGTGAATTTGGGGGGGCTAGTGAAAAACTGTTTTTT.

This clone has only a few counts. V usage is TRBV7-3 and J usage is TRBJ2-3; D might be TRBD2 (6 bases). CDR1 is SGHTA and CDR2 is FQGTGA in the germline V gene. The V end was cut by 5 bases, the J end by 0 bases, with 12 bases between. This CDR3 is 15 amino acids long. DNA for the CDR3: TGTGCCAGCAGCCCCCTAGCGCAGAGCACAGATACGCAGTATTTT. It yields the protein CASSPLAQSTDTQYF.

The DNA for the CDR3 is TGTGCCAGCAGCTTCGGGACTAGCGGGATGATATACGAGCAGTACTTC. This translates into CASSFGTSGMIYEQYF. The chain joins TRBV7-9 to TRBJ2-7; 13 bases line up with TRBD2. Germline CDR1 reads SEHNR; CDR2 reads FQNEAQ (reference sequence). There are 16 residues in the CDR3. Unmatched junction bases numbered 6, after V lost 3 bases and J lost 4 bases.

V is TRBV13 and J is TRBJ2-5, with D possibly TRBD1 on 6 matching bases. V was pared by 5 bases and J by 4 bases, with 14 bases between. Germline CDR1 reads PRHDT; CDR2 reads FYEKMQ (reference sequence). The CDR3 runs 14 residues. The CDR3 sequence: CASSPEHRVETQYF. The DNA of the CDR3 is TGTGCCAGCAGCCCAGAACACAGGGTAGAGACCCAGTACTTC.

This clone has a single count. This chain joins TRBV5-4 and TRBJ2-7, with TRBD1 matching 12 bases. The length of the CDR3 is 16 residues. V was pared by 1 base and J by 5 bases, with 7 bases of the junction left unmatched. Germline CDR1 is SGHNT and CDR2 is YYREEE (reference sequence). The CDR3 protein is CASSLPGTGGYHEQYF. The CDR3 DNA reads as TGTGCCAGCAGCTTGCCCGGGACAGGGGGCTACCACGAGCAGTACTTC.

This chain uses TRBV28 with TRBJ2-4; the D gene is possibly TRBD2 (5 bases). Germline-derived CDR1 and CDR2 are MDHEN and SYDVKM. The CDR3 is 16 amino acids. With 5 bases removed from V and 3 bases from J, the gap between germline ends came to 17 bases. The CDR3 nucleotides read TGTGCCAGCAGTCAAGCCCATGGCGAGGGCAAAAACATTCAGTACTTC. It codes for CASSQAHGEGKNIQYF.

This clone showed up just a few times. V usage is TRBV21-1 and J usage is TRBJ2-1; the D call of TRBD2 is as the table states it, not checked on the DNA. TRBV21-1 is reported as a pseudogene. The CDR3 loop spans 11 amino acids. Here the CDR3 reads CASGTNNEQFF. In DNA, the CDR3 is TGTGCCAGCGGGACTAACAATGAGCAGTTCTTC.

The rearrangement joins TRBV7-9 to TRBJ2-7; D is possibly TRBD2 (5 bases). CDR1 and CDR2 from the germline V gene are SEHNR and FQNEAQ (reference sequence). This CDR3 region has 16 residues. The V end was cut by 6 bases, the J end by 5 bases, with 23 bases between. The CDR3 sequence is CASSRSRVGGSNEQYF. The DNA for the CDR3 is TGTGCCAGCAGTCGGAGTAGAGTCGGAGGCAGCAACGAGCAGTACTTC.

This chain links TRBV2 with TRBJ2-7; TRBD1 matches at 8 bases. CDR1 is SNHLY, CDR2 FYNNEI, per germline. The CDR3 is 12 amino acids. The V segment lost 10 bases and the J segment 3 bases; nucleotides outside the gene matches: 5. CDR3 DNA: TGTGCCACCTGGGACAGGAGCTACGAGCAGTACTTC. Translation gives CATWDRSYEQYF. The whole variable domain, filled in from reference TRBV2 and TRBJ2-7, reads EPEVTQTPSHQVTQMGQEVILRCVPISNHLYFYWYRQILGQKVEFLVSFYNNEISEKSEIFDDQFSVERPDGSNFTLKIRSTKLEDSAMYFCATWDRSYEQYFGPGTRLTVT.

This rearrangement joins TRBV5-1 to TRBJ1-6, with a tentative D call TRBD1 (6 bases). Germline CDR1 is SGHRS and CDR2 is YFSETQ. V lost 4 bases, J lost 7 bases, and 9 bases lay in between. CDR3 length: 13 residues. Here the CDR3 reads CASSTDRNSPLHF. CDR3 coding DNA: TGCGCCAGCAGCACGGACAGAAATTCACCCCTCCACTTT.

This clone occurred a few times. V gene TRBV19 combines with J gene TRBJ1-1; 10 positions match TRBD1. In germline, CDR1 is LNHDA, CDR2 SQIVND (reference sequence). The length of the CDR3 is 14 residues. J was trimmed by 5 bases and V by 10 bases; bases with no gene match: 10. The CDR3 DNA follows: TGTGCCACTATGGCCGGGACAGGGGTGACTGAAGCTTTCTTT. Protein product: CATMAGTGVTEAFF.

This sequence joins TRBV11-2 and TRBJ1-6; 11 bases agree with TRBD1. The trim removed 5 bases at V and 7 bases at J, leaving 13 bases unmatched. CDR3 length equals 18 residues. CDR1 is SGHAT and CDR2 is FQNNGV in the germline V gene. CDR3 sequence reads: CASSAAGQGENWNSPLHF. CDR3 sequence (DNA): TGTGCCAGCAGCGCAGCGGGACAGGGGGAAAACTGGAATTCACCCCTCCACTTT.

J is TRBJ2-7 and V is TRBV27, with a possible D match to TRBD1 (6 bases). Germline V gene lookup returns CDR1 MNHEY and CDR2 SMNVEV (reference sequence). The CDR3 length is 14 residues. V gave up 0 bases and J gave up 3 bases, with 9 bases separating them. CDR3 in amino acids: CASSLSGTNYEQYF. Here the CDR3 DNA reads TGTGCCAGCAGTTTATCCGGGACAAACTACGAGCAGTACTTC.

This chain uses TRBV29-1 with TRBJ2-6, with 11 bases lining up with TRBD1. Trimming at V came to 6 bases and at J to 1 base, leaving 5 bases not matched to a gene. CDR1 and CDR2 from the germline V gene are SQVTM and ANQGSEA. This CDR3 contains 16 residues. This CDR3 reads CSVSGQGASGANVLTF. CDR3 nucleotides: TGCAGCGTCTCCGGACAGGGGGCGTCTGGGGCCAACGTCCTGACTTTC.

The chain links TRBV6-6 to TRBJ2-3; D is perhaps TRBD1 (7 bases). V was clipped by 8 bases and J by 4 bases, with 13 bases between them. The CDR3 spans 13 residues. CDR1 is MNHNY, CDR2 SVGAGI, per germline (reference sequence). The CDR3 protein is CASRQGGPDTQYF. In nucleotides, the CDR3 is TGTGCCAGCCGGCAGGGGGGCCCAGATACGCAGTATTTT.

J is TRBJ2-5 and V is TRBV6-5, with 12 bases matching TRBD2. J was trimmed by 9 bases and V by 4 bases; bases with no gene match: 12. The CDR3 length is 16 residues. CDR1 and CDR2 from the germline V gene are MNHEY and SVGAGI. The DNA for the CDR3 is TGTGCCAGCAGTTCCCCGGGACTAGCGGGCTCCGGGGCCCAGTACTTC. Amino acids: CASSSPGLAGSGAQYF.

The chain links TRBV6-6 to TRBJ2-7; TRBD2 aligns across 8 bases. The CDR3 consists of 16 residues. Germline trimming cut 2 bases from V and 4 bases from J; bases unmatched to any gene: 10. Germline CDR1 and CDR2: MNHNY and SVGAGI (reference sequence). The CDR3 sequence is CASSYPSGGPKYEQYF. The CDR3 bases are TGTGCCAGCAGTTACCCATCGGGGGGGCCGAAGTACGAGCAGTACTTC.

In this sample, this clone turned up once. This chain links TRBV10-2 with TRBJ1-4; 8 bases match TRBD1. The CDR3 is 12 residues long. The germline V gene has CDR1 WSHSY and CDR2 SAAADI. V lost 2 bases, J lost 13 bases, and 3 bases stayed unmatched. The CDR3 DNA reads TGCGCCAGCAGTGAGGAACAGGGGGGACTGTTTTTT. It specifies CASSEEQGGLFF.